This TCR beta chain is from a study of control samples from healthy donors and cancer patients. Here immunoSEQ multiplex PCR was the method, and the copy in TCRdb shows in-frame clones only, minus some. The profile covers around 130,000 clones, with roughly 94% appearing a single time and 3.6% taken by the ten largest. Losses at the gene ends were 6 bases for V and 10 bases for J; bases not matched to a gene: 4. Germline CDR1 reads ENHRY; CDR2 reads SYGVKD. The CDR3 contains 13 residues. Sequencing used blood. This TCR was recovered from a young man in good health. This sequence joins TRBV10-3 and TRBJ1-6, with 9 bases aligning to TRBD1. The CDR3 loop reads CAIRGQGGSPLHF. CDR3 bases: TGTGCCATCAGGGGACAGGGCGGATCACCCCTCCACTTT.